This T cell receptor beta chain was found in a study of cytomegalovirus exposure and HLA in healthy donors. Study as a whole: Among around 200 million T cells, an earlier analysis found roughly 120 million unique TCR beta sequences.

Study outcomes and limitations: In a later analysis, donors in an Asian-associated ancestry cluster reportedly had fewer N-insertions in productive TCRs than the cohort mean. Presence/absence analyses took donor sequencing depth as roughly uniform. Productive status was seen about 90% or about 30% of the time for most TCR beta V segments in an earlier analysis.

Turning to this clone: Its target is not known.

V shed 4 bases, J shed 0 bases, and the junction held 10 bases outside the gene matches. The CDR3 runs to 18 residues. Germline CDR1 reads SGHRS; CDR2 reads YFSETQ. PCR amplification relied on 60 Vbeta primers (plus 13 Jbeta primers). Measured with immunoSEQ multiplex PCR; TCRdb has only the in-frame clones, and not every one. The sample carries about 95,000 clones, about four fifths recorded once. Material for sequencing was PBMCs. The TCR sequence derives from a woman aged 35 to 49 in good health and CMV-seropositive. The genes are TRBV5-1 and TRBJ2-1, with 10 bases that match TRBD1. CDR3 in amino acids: CASSPGQGHLISYNEQFF. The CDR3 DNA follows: TGCGCCAGCAGCCCGGGACAGGGGCACCTTATCTCCTACAATGAGCAGTTCTTC.